These 32 T cell receptor beta chains share one sample of origin, sequenced in a study of CD8+ T cells in alopecia areata. The sequencing template was cDNA reverse transcribed from extracted RNA. Here immunoSEQ multiplex PCR was the method, and the copy in TCRdb shows in-frame clones only, minus some. The table shows more than 85,000 clones, with around 44% occurring only once. The sequenced sample consisted of CD4+ T cells sorted from blood. The receptor source for this set is a human donor with alopecia areata.

The chain joins TRBV2 to TRBJ2-3; D is unclear. Germline values: CDR1 SNHLY, CDR2 FYNNEI. The CDR3 totals 12 residues. The germline V and J ends were trimmed by 3 bases and 3 bases, with 4 bases remaining between them. Written as DNA, the CDR3 is TGTGCCAGCAGTGAGATAACAGATACGCAGTATTTT. It codes for CASSEITDTQYF.

V and J are TRBV5-6 and TRBJ2-5; no firm D call. The CDR3 is 15 amino acids. Germline V gene data show CDR1 as SGHDT and CDR2 as YYEEEE. The V gene lost 1 base and the J gene lost 0 bases, with 10 bases spanning the gap. CDR3 sequence (DNA): TGTGCCAGCAGCTTGAGGACCGTGCACCAAGAGACCCAGTACTTC. Its protein product is CASSLRTVHQETQYF.

Written as DNA, the CDR3 is TGTGCCTGGAACGTTTTCAGCCGAGAGCAGTACTTC. Protein product: CAWNVFSREQYF. The chain carries TRBV30 and TRBJ2-7; D is ambiguous. Germline lookup yields CDR1 GTSNPN and CDR2 SVGIG (reference sequence). Trimming took 4 bases from V and 7 from J, leaving 14 bases between them. This CDR3 has 12 amino acids.

A few counts support this clone. The chain uses TRBV29-1 and TRBJ2-5; possible D gene TRBD1, 6 bases. The length of the CDR3 is 12 residues. Deletions cut 4 bases from V and 3 bases from J, with 9 bases between. The V gene's germline CDR1 is SQVTM and CDR2 ANQGSEA. The CDR3 DNA reads TGCAGCGTTGGGGACACCGAAGAGACCCAGTACTTC. Translating gives CSVGDTEETQYF.

In its sample, this clone was seen a few times. This sequence joins TRBV7-2 and TRBJ2-1, with a weak D call TRBD2 (5 bases). Trimming removed 3 bases at V and 7 bases at J, with 13 bases between. Germline V CDR1 and CDR2: SGHTA, FQGNSA. This CDR3 has 14 amino acids. In DNA form, the CDR3 reads TGTGCCAGCAGCTTCCTCCCCCAGCGGAATGAGCAGTTCTTC. As protein: CASSFLPQRNEQFF. Based on the CDR3 plus reference TRBV7-2 and TRBJ2-1, the full variable domain is GAGVSQSPSNKVTEKGKDVELRCDPISGHTALYWYRQSLGQGLEFLIYFQGNSAPDKSGLPSDRFSAERTGGSVSTLTIQRTQQEDSAVYLCASSFLPQRNEQFFGPGTRLTVL.

This chain connects TRBV10-3 to TRBJ1-2, with 9 bases aligning to TRBD1. This CDR3 contains 13 residues. Germline values: CDR1 ENHRY, CDR2 SYGVKD. V trimming: 9 bases; J trimming: 7 bases; junction bases outside the gene matches: 9. The CDR3 DNA reads as TGTGCCATTGGGACAGGGATGCAGAGTGGCTACACCTTC. Translation gives CAIGTGMQSGYTF.

This clone was seen more than once but under ten times. This rearrangement joins TRBV29-1 to TRBJ2-3; TRBD1 agrees at 7 bases. The CDR3 runs to 14 residues. The germline V gene encodes CDR1 SQVTM and CDR2 ANQGSEA. Germline trimming cut 2 bases from V and 2 bases from J; bases unmatched to any gene: 4. CDR3 residues: CSVERTGSTDTQYF. CDR3 DNA: TGCAGCGTTGAAAGGACAGGCTCCACAGATACGCAGTATTTT.

This clone showed up just once. The J gene is TRBJ2-4, the V gene TRBV5-1; D is ambiguous. This CDR3 region has 13 residues. V lost 2 bases, J lost 5 bases, and 8 bases lay in between. Germline CDR1 reads SGHRS; CDR2 reads YFSETQ. The CDR3 nucleotides are TGCGCCAGCAGCTTTGGCGGAGAAAACATTCAGTACTTC. Translated, it gives CASSFGGENIQYF.

CDR3 DNA: TGCAGCGCGCGACTAGCGGGAACCCACGAGCAGTACTTC. Translation: CSARLAGTHEQYF. The chain carries TRBV29-1 and TRBJ2-7; 11 positions agree with TRBD2. The CDR3 is 13 residues long. In germline, CDR1 is SQVTM, CDR2 ANQGSEA. Trimming took 7 bases from V and 5 from J; bases not matched to a gene: 7.

This clone was observed a few times. The chain carries TRBV5-1 and TRBJ2-1; perhaps TRBD2 as D (6 bases). The CDR3 loop spans 14 amino acids. Germline-derived CDR1 and CDR2 are SGHRS and YFSETQ. V was shortened by 7 bases and J by 7 bases, with 18 bases between the two germline ends. In DNA form, the CDR3 reads TGCGCCAGCCGCCTGGGGCTAGCGCTAAATGAGCAGTTCTTC. Translating gives CASRLGLALNEQFF.

This clone was recorded a few times. The V and J genes are TRBV4-1 and TRBJ2-3; weak D call: TRBD1 (6 bases). Germline loops: CDR1 MGHRA, CDR2 YSYEKL. The ends were cut back, 0 bases at V and 6 bases at J, with 16 bases in the middle. The CDR3 sequence is 16 residues long. CDR3 sequence reads: CASSQEGSPQGDTQYF. CDR3 sequence (DNA): TGCGCCAGCAGCCAAGAGGGTAGCCCCCAGGGGGATACGCAGTATTTT.

This clone was counted a few times. This sequence joins TRBV19 and TRBJ2-7; possibly TRBD2 for D (5 bases). The CDR3 totals 13 residues. V dropped 4 bases and J dropped 4 bases, with 11 bases sitting between them. The germline V gene encodes CDR1 LNHDA and CDR2 SQIVND (reference sequence). CDR3: CASSNGEPYEQYF. CDR3 DNA: TGTGCCAGTAGTAACGGGGAGCCGTACGAGCAGTACTTC.

In this sample, this clone turned up a few times. V usage is TRBV30 and J usage is TRBJ2-7, with unresolved D. The CDR3 is 13 amino acids. V gave up 6 bases and J gave up 2 bases, with 14 bases separating them. Germline CDR1 is GTSNPN and CDR2 is SVGIG (reference sequence). The CDR3 bases are TGTGCCTGCCCAATCAAGGAAACCTACGAGCAGTACTTC. This codes for CACPIKETYEQYF.

The chain joins TRBV6-5 to TRBJ2-3; either TRBD1 or TRBD2 may fit D (5 bases each). Trimming stripped 2 bases from V and 9 bases from J, with 15 bases between. Germline loops: CDR1 MNHEY, CDR2 SVGAGI. The CDR3 is 14 amino acids. The CDR3 DNA reads as TGTGCCAGCAGTTACGCGGATCCGGGACGGACGCAGTATTTT. Translated: CASSYADPGRTQYF.

The sample holds many counts of this clone. This rearrangement joins TRBV2 to TRBJ2-2; 10 bases align to TRBD2. This CDR3 contains 16 residues. V lost 2 bases to trimming and J lost 5 bases; unmatched junction nucleotides: 5. From germline, CDR1 is SNHLY and CDR2 FYNNEI. CDR3 sequence (DNA): TGTGCCAGCAGTGAAAGGACTAGCGGATCTACCGGGGAGCTGTTTTTT. Translation: CASSERTSGSTGELFF.

The rearrangement uses TRBV29-1 and TRBJ2-1, with 7 nucleotides matching TRBD1. Germline CDR1 is SQVTM and CDR2 is ANQGSEA. The trim removed 4 bases at V and 6 bases at J, leaving 3 bases unmatched. This CDR3 region has 12 residues. CDR3 in DNA: TGCAGCGTTGTTCAGGGGGTCAATGAGCAGTTCTTC. Protein: CSVVQGVNEQFF.

The rearrangement uses TRBV7-2 and TRBJ1-2; D remains unclear. CDR3 length: 12 residues. V shed 4 bases and J shed 8 bases, with 11 bases lying between them. Germline lookup yields CDR1 SGHTA and CDR2 FQGNSA. The CDR3 spells CASSSTGGGYTF. DNA of the CDR3: TGTGCCAGCAGCTCGACGGGCGGGGGCTACACCTTC.

This clone is a singleton in its sample. The rearrangement uses TRBV9 and TRBJ2-7; the match to TRBD2 covers 7 bases. J lost 3 bases, V lost 1 base, and 4 bases had no gene match. The germline V gene has CDR1 SGDLS and CDR2 YYNGEE. CDR3 size: 14 residues. The CDR3 loop reads CASSVHLADYEQYF. The DNA of the CDR3 is TGTGCCAGCAGCGTACACCTAGCGGACTACGAGCAGTACTTC.

The chain combines TRBV29-1 with TRBJ2-7; 8 nucleotides match TRBD1. CDR3 length: 14 amino acids. Trimming removed 6 bases from V and 3 bases from J; junction bases left unmatched: 10. Germline V gene sequence: CDR1 SQVTM, CDR2 ANQGSEA. CDR3: CSVGRGRGDYEQYF. The CDR3 DNA sequence: TGCAGCGTGGGCAGGGGGCGCGGGGACTACGAGCAGTACTTC.

V is TRBV19 and J is TRBJ1-1, with D perhaps TRBD1 (5 bases). Germline V gene lookup returns CDR1 LNHDA and CDR2 SQIVND (reference sequence). The V and J ends lost 7 bases and 3 bases respectively, with 15 bases between them. There are 14 residues in the CDR3. This chain's CDR3 is CASTDFQGYTEAFF. The CDR3 bases are TGTGCCAGTACCGATTTTCAGGGTTACACTGAAGCTTTCTTT. The full variable domain, its missing parts supplied by reference TRBV19 and TRBJ1-1, is DGGITQSPKYLFRKEGQNVTLSCEQNLNHDAMYWYRQDPGQGLRLIYYSQIVNDFQKGDIAEGYSVSREKKESFPLTVTSAQKNPTAFYLCASTDFQGYTEAFFGQGTRLTVV.

Only a few counts were recorded for this clone. The chain uses TRBV4-1 and TRBJ2-3, with D unclear. This CDR3 is 11 amino acids long. Germline V gives CDR1 MGHRA, CDR2 YSYEKL. V was shortened by 0 bases and J by 10 bases, with 5 bases between the two germline ends. The CDR3 coding sequence is TGCGCCAGCAGCCAAGATGGGCCGCAGTATTTT. It encodes CASSQDGPQYF.

This clone was detected a few times. The J gene is TRBJ2-3, the V gene TRBV29-1; D possibly corresponds to TRBD2 (5 bases). The length of the CDR3 is 14 residues. V was trimmed by 3 bases and J by 4 bases, leaving 14 bases between them. The germline CDR1 and CDR2 sequences are SQVTM and ANQGSEA. CDR3 protein: CSVEGEAGPDTQYF. The CDR3, as DNA: TGCAGCGTTGAGGGAGAGGCCGGTCCAGATACGCAGTATTTT.

This clone was seen only a few times. The CDR3 DNA follows: TGCAGCTTCGGGACACAACAAGAGACCCAGTACTTC. It yields the protein CSFGTQQETQYF. The chain carries TRBV29-1 and TRBJ2-5; weak D call: TRBD1 (6 bases). Deletions cut 8 bases from V and 2 bases from J, with 12 bases between. This CDR3 spans 12 amino acids. Per the germline V gene, CDR1 is SQVTM and CDR2 is ANQGSEA.

The chain employs TRBV2 and TRBJ2-7; D call uncertain. CDR1 is SNHLY, CDR2 FYNNEI, per germline. This CDR3 has 14 amino acids. V dropped 4 bases and J dropped 2 bases, with 12 bases sitting between them. CDR3 nucleotide sequence: TGTGCCAGCAGTGTCGAGACAAGCACCTACGAGCAGTACTTC. Its protein is CASSVETSTYEQYF.

This clone was counted between two and nine times. In DNA, the CDR3 is TGCAGCGGGCACAGGGGAGTAGGGAGCACTGAAGCTTTCTTT. Translating gives CSGHRGVGSTEAFF. The J gene is TRBJ1-1, the V gene TRBV29-1; 7 bases map to TRBD1. Germline V lookup: CDR1 SQVTM, CDR2 ANQGSEA. With V trimmed by 7 bases and J by 4 bases, 12 bases remained unmatched. The CDR3 loop spans 14 amino acids.

This chain joins TRBV29-1 and TRBJ2-5; D remains ambiguous. CDR1 SQVTM and CDR2 ANQGSEA come from the germline V gene. Deletions cut 1 base from V and 0 bases from J, with 6 bases between. The CDR3 contains 13 residues. CDR3 nucleotide sequence: TGCAGCGTTGAAGCGGACCACCAAGAGACCCAGTACTTC. Translation gives CSVEADHQETQYF.

The table lists this clone with a few counts. The chain recombines TRBV28 with TRBJ2-7; 10 bases are shared with TRBD2. Germline V gene lookup returns CDR1 MDHEN and CDR2 SYDVKM. Unmatched junction bases numbered 3, after V lost 5 bases and J lost 2 bases. This CDR3 spans 14 amino acids. The CDR3: CASSITSGAYEQYF. CDR3 nucleotide sequence: TGTGCCAGCAGTATAACTAGCGGGGCCTACGAGCAGTACTTC. The entire variable domain, with the rest obtained from reference TRBV28 and TRBJ2-7, is as follows: DVKVTQSSRYLVKRTGEKVFLECVQDMDHENMFWYRQDPGLGLRLIYFSYDVKMKEKGDIPEGYSVSREKKERFSLILESASTNQTSMYLCASSITSGAYEQYFGPGTRLTVT.

The genes are TRBV5-1 and TRBJ2-5; TRBD1 matches 8 bases. Germline CDR1 SGHRS, CDR2 YFSETQ. The junction had 1 base not matched to a gene; V was cut back by 1 base and J by 5 bases. The CDR3 loop spans 13 amino acids. CDR3 in DNA: TGCGCCAGCAGCTTGACAGGGGGTGAGACCCAGTACTTC. Residues: CASSLTGGETQYF.

This clone was seen a handful of times. The J gene is TRBJ1-2, the V gene TRBV29-1, with a possible D match to TRBD1 (5 bases). The CDR3 is 12 amino acids. Germline V CDR1 and CDR2: SQVTM, ANQGSEA. V lost 7 bases and J lost 4, with 13 bases in between. CDR3 amino acids: CSAQEGSYGYTF. The CDR3 DNA sequence: TGCAGCGCACAAGAGGGGTCCTATGGCTACACCTTC. The complete variable domain, with remaining parts taken from reference TRBV29-1 and TRBJ1-2, reads SAVISQKPSRDICQRGTSLTIQCQVDSQVTMMFWYRQQPGQSLTLIATANQGSEATYESGFVIDKFPISRPNLTFSTLTVSNMSPEDSSIYLCSAQEGSYGYTFGSGTRLTVV.

This clone was detected once. The chain combines TRBV30 with TRBJ2-5; unclear D gene. The CDR3 is 13 residues long. Trimming stripped 4 bases from V and 5 bases from J, with 14 bases between. Germline-derived CDR1 and CDR2 are GTSNPN and SVGIG (reference sequence). The CDR3 coding sequence is TGTGCCTGGACAGGCCCTCAACAGGAGACCCAGTACTTC. Residues: CAWTGPQQETQYF.

The gene calls are TRBV7-9 and TRBJ2-5, with D possibly being TRBD1 (6 bases). There are 15 residues in the CDR3. Per the germline V gene, CDR1 is SEHNR and CDR2 is FQNEAQ (reference sequence). The germline V and J ends were trimmed by 6 bases and 7 bases, with 21 bases remaining between them. The CDR3 reads CASRKSGDGRLTQYF. The CDR3 region has the DNA TGTGCCAGCAGAAAATCAGGGGACGGTCGATTGACCCAGTACTTC.

This clone was counted only a few times. This chain uses TRBV28 with TRBJ2-5; a weak D match, TRBD2 (5 bases). Germline V CDR1 and CDR2: MDHEN, SYDVKM. This CDR3 is built from 14 residues. Trimming stripped 3 bases from V and 4 bases from J, with 12 bases between. In DNA form, the CDR3 reads TGTGCCAGCAGTTTCCCTTTTGGAGGAGAGACCCAGTACTTC. This sequence encodes CASSFPFGGETQYF. The full variable domain, its missing parts supplied by reference TRBV28 and TRBJ2-5, is DVKVTQSSRYLVKRTGEKVFLECVQDMDHENMFWYRQDPGLGLRLIYFSYDVKMKEKGDIPEGYSVSREKKERFSLILESASTNQTSMYLCASSFPFGGETQYFGPGTRLLVL.